Shown below are 16 T cell receptor beta chains from a single sample sequenced in a study of T cells in Graves' hyperthyroidism and ophthalmopathy. The CDR3 regions of TCR beta were amplified from RNA transcripts. A first-round RT-PCR of the TCR CDR3 used the HTBI primer set. TCRdb re-called the multiplex PCR reads with MiXCR, one entry per CDR3 protein. The table lists about 710,000 distinct CDR3 sequences, roughly 15% of them singletons, with under 10% in the top ten. Sequenced input: blood. All receptors come from a man aged 18 to 29 with Graves' hyperthyroidism.

This clonotype was seen ten or more times. V is TRBV27 and J is TRBJ2-6, with 7 nucleotides matching TRBD2. Trimming cost V 2 bases and J 0 bases; bases outside gene matches: 7. The CDR3 totals 18 residues. Germline CDR1 MNHEY, CDR2 SMNVEV (reference sequence). In nucleotides, the CDR3 is TGTGCCAGCAGTTTACCCTATAGCGGGCGCTCTGGGGCCAACGTCCTGACTTTC. Its translation is CASSLPYSGRSGANVLTF.

In its sample, this clonotype was seen a few times. V is TRBV2 and J is TRBJ1-5, with TRBD1 matching 8 bases. V was clipped by 1 base and J by 2 bases; unmatched bases: 4. Per germline, CDR1 SNHLY and CDR2 FYNNEI. The CDR3 totals 16 residues. The CDR3 DNA follows: TGTGCCAGCAGTGAAGGGACAGGGCGAGGCAATCAGCCCCAGCATTTT. Translation: CASSEGTGRGNQPQHF.

The table lists this clonotype with many counts. The chain recombines TRBV30 with TRBJ2-1; D may match TRBD1 or TRBD2 (5 bases each). CDR1 GTSNPN and CDR2 SVGIG come from the germline V gene (reference sequence). V was trimmed by 2 bases and J by 7 bases, leaving 15 bases between them. This CDR3 spans 14 amino acids. This CDR3 reads CAWSPGTLGNEQFF. The CDR3 DNA sequence: TGTGCCTGGAGTCCAGGGACCTTGGGGAATGAGCAGTTCTTC.

This clonotype came up many times. The chain links TRBV3-1 to TRBJ2-1, with a possible D match to TRBD1 (6 bases). V lost 3 bases to trimming and J lost 7 bases, with 10 bases between them. Germline V gives CDR1 LGHDT, CDR2 YNNKEL (reference sequence). The CDR3 has 13 amino acids. CDR3 DNA: TGTGCCAGCAGCCAGGGTAGGGGGAATGAGCAGTTCTTC. Amino acid sequence: CASSQGRGNEQFF.

This clonotype was observed at least ten times. J is TRBJ2-1 and V is TRBV2, with TRBD2 as a possible D gene (6 bases). Germline V gene sequence: CDR1 SNHLY, CDR2 FYNNEI. There are 16 residues in the CDR3. Deletions cut 3 bases from V and 10 bases from J, with 22 bases between. CDR3 sequence (DNA): TGTGCCAGCAGTGACCCGGGGGTCACTTCATTCCACGAGCAGTTCTTC. Translating gives CASSDPGVTSFHEQFF.

This clonotype was recorded a few times. With a much larger clone just one base away, this may be a read error. The J gene is TRBJ1-1, the V gene TRBV5-1; D is unresolved. CDR3 length: 15 amino acids. The germline CDR1 and CDR2 sequences are SGHRS and YFSETQ. V was shortened by 3 bases and J by 1 base, with 13 bases between the two germline ends. DNA of the CDR3: TGCGCCAGCAGCTCCGTGGGGATACCGAACACTGAAGCTTTCTTT. As protein: CASSSVGIPNTEAFF.

On this clonotype: A much bigger clone sits one base away, suggesting this may be a read error. The chain has TRBV20-1 and TRBJ1-1; 7 bases map to TRBD1. The CDR3 loop spans 15 amino acids. Germline V lookup: CDR1 DFQATT, CDR2 SNEGSKA (reference sequence). The CDR3 bases are TGCAGTGCAGCTTACAGGGGTAGGGCTGTCACTGAAGCTCTCTTT. It translates to CSAAYRGRAVTEALF.

This clonotype has a count of ten or more. The chain is built from TRBV28 and TRBJ2-7; 8 bases fit TRBD1. The germline V gene has CDR1 MDHEN and CDR2 SYDVKM. This CDR3 region has 16 residues. V lost 2 bases, J lost 0 bases, and 6 bases stayed unmatched. The CDR3 loop reads CASSLRAGGSSYEQYF. For the CDR3, the DNA is TGTGCCAGCAGTTTAAGGGCAGGGGGCAGCTCCTACGAGCAGTACTTC. Together with reference TRBV28 and TRBJ2-7, the CDR3 gives the full variable domain: DVKVTQSSRYLVKRTGEKVFLECVQDMDHENMFWYRQDPGLGLRLIYFSYDVKMKEKGDIPEGYSVSREKKERFSLILESASTNQTSMYLCASSLRAGGSSYEQYFGPGTRLTVT.

This rearrangement joins TRBV6-1 to TRBJ1-2; D ambiguous. CDR3 size: 11 residues. V gave up 4 bases and J gave up 7 bases, with 7 bases separating them. The germline V gene encodes CDR1 MNHNS and CDR2 SASEGT. CDR3 sequence: CASSVWVGYTF. CDR3 bases: TGTGCCAGCAGTGTATGGGTTGGCTACACCTTC.

The V call is TRBV30, the J call TRBJ2-1; 7 positions agree with TRBD1. There are 15 residues in the CDR3. Trimming took 0 bases from V and 4 from J; bases not matched to a gene: 6. CDR1 is GTSNPN, CDR2 SVGIG, per germline (reference sequence). The CDR3 sequence: CAWSVDRVGYNEQFF. The CDR3 bases are TGTGCCTGGAGTGTTGACAGGGTGGGGTACAATGAGCAGTTCTTC.

The V call is TRBV27, the J call TRBJ2-1, with TRBD1 as a possible D gene (5 bases). CDR3 length equals 13 residues. Germline CDR1 is MNHEY and CDR2 is SMNVEV (reference sequence). Trimming pared 3 bases from V and 9 bases from J, leaving 12 bases between. CDR3 in amino acids: CASSFPPGIEQFF. In DNA form, the CDR3 reads TGTGCCAGCAGTTTCCCCCCAGGGATTGAGCAGTTCTTC.

This clonotype was picked up a small number of times. The chain employs TRBV4-1 and TRBJ2-3, with D unresolved. Germline V gene sequence: CDR1 MGHRA, CDR2 YSYEKL. The CDR3 is 13 residues long. V lost 4 bases and J lost 2, with 7 bases in between. CDR3 sequence reads: CASSPWTTDTQYF. The CDR3 bases are TGCGCCAGCAGCCCCTGGACCACAGATACGCAGTATTTT.

This clonotype was seen a few times. The chain couples TRBV7-2 to TRBJ1-2; D remains unclear. Germline V gene lookup returns CDR1 SGHTA and CDR2 FQGNSA. This CDR3 contains 14 residues. The germline V and J ends were trimmed by 1 base and 8 bases, with 14 bases remaining between them. The CDR3 protein is CASSLEGTKGGYTF. DNA of the CDR3: TGTGCCAGCAGCTTAGAAGGCACAAAAGGGGGCTACACCTTC.

In this sample, this clonotype turned up many times. This chain links TRBV20-1 with TRBJ2-3; a weak D match, TRBD2 (5 bases). This CDR3 region has 14 residues. The V gene lost 5 bases and the J gene lost 0 bases, with 12 bases spanning the gap. In germline, CDR1 is DFQATT, CDR2 SNEGSKA (reference sequence). DNA of the CDR3: TGCAGTGCTCGAGGACTGTTGAGCACAGATACGCAGTATTTT. Translated: CSARGLLSTDTQYF.

Of note for this clonotype: Given a much more abundant clone one base away, this may be a read error. The chain recombines TRBV20-1 with TRBJ1-1; no clear D. There are 13 residues in the CDR3. The germline gives CDR1 DFQATT, CDR2 SNEGSKA (reference sequence). V was trimmed by 6 bases and J by 6 bases, leaving 17 bases between them. The chain's CDR3 is CSALERIVSEAFF. CDR3 nucleotide sequence: TGCAGTGCCCTGGAGAGGATCGTCTCTGAAGCTTTCTTT.

This clonotype showed up many times. The V and J genes are TRBV7-9 and TRBJ1-2, with unresolved D. There are 14 residues in the CDR3. CDR1 and CDR2 (germline): SEHNR, FQNEAQ (reference sequence). Between the trimmed V and J ends, which lost 2 bases and 0 bases, there was a span of 7 bases. The CDR3 region is CASSLRESNYGYTF. CDR3 sequence (DNA): TGTGCCAGCAGCTTACGGGAGTCTAACTATGGCTACACCTTC.